This T cell receptor (beta chain) was found in a study of blood T cells in healthy people across ages. Study overall: Template switching retrieved approximately one barcoded beta molecule for each two T cells.

This CDR3 is 12 amino acids long. CDR1 DFQATT and CDR2 SNEGSKA come from the germline V gene (reference sequence). V was clipped by 3 bases and J by 7 bases, with 7 bases between them. This clonotype was detected ten times or more. Its antigen is currently unknown. Primed by a sample-barcoded 5' primer and a J-beta primer mix, a second PCR proceeded for 7 to 11 cycles. Every sample gave at least 3 million paired-end reads containing CDR3. TCRdb re-analysed the 5' RACE reads in MiXCR, keeping a single row per CDR3 protein. This table has hundreds of thousands of distinct CDR3 sequences, less than 40% appearing once. Sample donors were healthy Caucasian individuals that came from Russia, aged roughly 6 to 95. Study-level points and caveats: Lack of knowledge of donor CMV status possibly confounded expanded clonotype changes.

The receptor was derived from an elderly woman in good health. The V and J genes are TRBV20-1 and TRBJ1-6, with no clear D. Material: blood. CDR3: CSARAGNSPLHF. The CDR3 bases are TGCAGTGCTAGGGCCGGGAATTCACCCCTCCACTTT.